This T cell receptor beta chain was sequenced for a study of blood T cell repertoires in COVID-19. At the level of the study: T cells, B-cell-depleted T cells, or PBMCs supplied cDNA or gDNA.

Per germline, CDR1 MDHEN and CDR2 SYDVKM. Trimming took off 4 bases at V and 2 bases at J, with 9 bases between the two ends. This CDR3 contains 14 residues. In the authors' methods: Estimated nucleated cell counts came from reference gene primer amplification. TCRdb's table, derived via immunoSEQ multiplex PCR, lists solely in-frame clones and lacks some. The V and J calls and the clone size are those of that table, but D and trimming were determined from the DNA. The table has 65,000 to 70,000 clones, roughly 73% seen once; the top ten hold more than 45%. Sequenced: peripheral blood. The V gene is TRBV28, the J gene TRBJ2-4, with a tentative D call TRBD1 (5 bases). The sequence came from a human donor in a cohort sampled during active COVID-19. Written as DNA, the CDR3 is TGTGCCAGCAGTTCGACAGCGACCAAAAACATTCAGTACTTC. As protein: CASSSTATKNIQYF.